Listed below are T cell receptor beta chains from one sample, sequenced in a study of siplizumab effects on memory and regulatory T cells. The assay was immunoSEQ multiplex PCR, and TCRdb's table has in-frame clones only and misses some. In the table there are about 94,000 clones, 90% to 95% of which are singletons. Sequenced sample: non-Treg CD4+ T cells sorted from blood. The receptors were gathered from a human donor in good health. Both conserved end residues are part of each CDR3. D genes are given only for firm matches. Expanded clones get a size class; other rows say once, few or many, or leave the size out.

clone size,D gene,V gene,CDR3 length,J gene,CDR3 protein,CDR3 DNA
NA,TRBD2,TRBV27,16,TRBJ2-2,CASRLAGVENTGELFF,TGTGCCAGCCGACTAGCGGGAGTCGAGAACACCGGGGAGCTGTTTTTT
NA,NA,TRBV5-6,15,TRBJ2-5,CASSSLGRYQETQYF,TGTGCCAGCAGCTCCCTAGGCCGGTACCAAGAGACCCAGTACTTC
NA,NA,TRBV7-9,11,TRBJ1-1,CASSPGTEAFF,TGTGCCAGCAGCCCCGGGACTGAAGCTTTCTTT
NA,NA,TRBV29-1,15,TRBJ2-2,CSVSGGGWATGELFF,TGCAGCGTCTCCGGGGGAGGCTGGGCCACCGGGGAGCTGTTTTTT
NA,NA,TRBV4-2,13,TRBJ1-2,CASSLVAGYGYTF,TGTGCCAGCAGCTTGGTTGCGGGCTATGGCTACACCTTC
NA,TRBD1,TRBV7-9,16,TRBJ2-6,CASSFGRGYGANVLTF,TGTGCCAGCAGCTTCGGCAGGGGGTATGGGGCCAACGTCCTGACTTTC
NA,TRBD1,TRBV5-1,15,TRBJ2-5,CASSIGTGRGETQYF,TGCGCCAGCAGCATAGGGACAGGCCGGGGAGAGACCCAGTACTTC
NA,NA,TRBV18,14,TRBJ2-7,CASSPLTESYEQYF,TGTGCCAGCTCACCCCTAACAGAATCCTACGAGCAGTACTTC
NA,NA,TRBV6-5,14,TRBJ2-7,CASSQGRGTYEQYF,TGTGCCAGCAGTCAGGGACGGGGCACCTACGAGCAGTACTTC
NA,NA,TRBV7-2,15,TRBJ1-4,CASSLDPGVNEKLFF,TGTGCCAGCAGCTTAGATCCGGGTGTAAATGAAAAACTGTTTTTT
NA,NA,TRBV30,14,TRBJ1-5,CAWSPGGSNQPQHF,TGTGCCTGGAGCCCGGGGGGAAGCAATCAGCCCCAGCATTTT
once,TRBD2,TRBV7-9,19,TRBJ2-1,CASSLKGTSGLSSYNEQFF,TGTGCCAGCAGCTTAAAAGGGACTAGCGGACTAAGCTCCTACAATGAGCAGTTCTTC
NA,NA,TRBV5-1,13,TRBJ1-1,CASSFRRDTEAFF,TGCGCCAGCAGCTTCAGGAGGGACACTGAAGCTTTCTTT
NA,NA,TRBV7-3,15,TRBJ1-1,CASSLTGQLNTEAFF,TGTGCCAGCAGCTTAACGGGGCAGTTGAACACTGAAGCTTTCTTT
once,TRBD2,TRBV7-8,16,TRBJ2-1,CASSLAIAGSPNEQFF,TGTGCCAGCAGCTTAGCCATAGCGGGATCCCCCAATGAGCAGTTCTTC
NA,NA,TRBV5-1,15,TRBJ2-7,CASTPGLRGSNEQYF,TGCGCCAGCACCCCGGGACTCCGAGGGTCCAACGAGCAGTACTTC
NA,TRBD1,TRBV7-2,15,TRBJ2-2,CASSLQGANTGELFF,TGTGCCAGCAGCTTACAGGGGGCGAACACCGGGGAGCTGTTTTTT
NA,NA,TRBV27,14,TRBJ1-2,CASRGIHNNYGYTF,TGTGCCAGCAGAGGGATTCACAATAACTATGGCTACACCTTC
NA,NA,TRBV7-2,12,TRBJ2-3,CASSLSRHTQYF,TGTGCCAGCAGCTTATCCCGCCATACGCAGTATTTT
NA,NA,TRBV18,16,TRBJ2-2,CASSPLLHTNTGELFF,TGTGCCAGCTCACCTCTCTTGCACACGAACACCGGGGAGCTGTTTTTT
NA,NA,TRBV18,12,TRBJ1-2,CASSPEGYGYTF,TGTGCCAGCTCACCAGAGGGCTATGGCTACACCTTC
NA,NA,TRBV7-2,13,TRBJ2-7,CASSPPASYEQYF,TGTGCCAGCAGCCCGCCAGCCTCCTACGAGCAGTACTTC
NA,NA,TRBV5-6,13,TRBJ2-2,CASRDRGPGELFF,TGTGCCAGCAGAGACCGGGGGCCCGGGGAGCTGTTTTTT
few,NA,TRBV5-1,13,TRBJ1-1,CASSLQMNTEAFF,TGCGCCAGCAGTCTCCAGATGAACACTGAAGCTTTCTTT
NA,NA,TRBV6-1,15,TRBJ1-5,CASSDEFGGNQPQHF,TGTGCCAGCAGTGACGAGTTTGGGGGCAATCAGCCCCAGCATTTT
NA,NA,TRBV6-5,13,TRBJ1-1,CASSRGLGTEAFF,TGTGCCAGCAGTCGCGGGCTGGGGACTGAAGCTTTCTTT
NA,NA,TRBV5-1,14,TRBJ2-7,CASSLSSGSWEQYF,TGCGCCAGCAGCTTGTCTTCCGGGTCGTGGGAGCAGTACTTC
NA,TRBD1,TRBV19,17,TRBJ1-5,CASMGDRGRYSNQPQHF,TGTGCCAGTATGGGAGACAGGGGGCGTTATAGCAATCAGCCCCAGCATTTT
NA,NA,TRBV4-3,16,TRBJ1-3,CASSQDRPRSGNTIYF,TGCGCCAGCAGCCAAGATCGGCCGAGATCTGGAAACACCATATATTTT
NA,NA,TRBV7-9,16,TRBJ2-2,CASSLGRSRGTGELFF,TGTGCCAGCAGCCTCGGACGGTCCCGAGGCACCGGGGAGCTGTTTTTT
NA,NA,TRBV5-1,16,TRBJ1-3,CASSLDRVSSGNTIYF,TGCGCCAGCAGCTTGGACAGGGTTTCGTCTGGAAACACCATATATTTT
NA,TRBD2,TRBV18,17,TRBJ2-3,CASSPGLAGVVTDTQYF,TGTGCCAGCTCACCAGGACTAGCGGGAGTTGTCACAGATACGCAGTATTTT
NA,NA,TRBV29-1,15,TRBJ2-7,CSVEGHRESPYEQYF,TGCAGCGTTGAAGGGCACAGGGAGAGCCCCTACGAGCAGTACTTC
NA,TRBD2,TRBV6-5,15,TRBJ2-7,CASRLASGSSYEQYF,TGTGCCAGCAGACTAGCTAGCGGGAGCTCCTACGAGCAGTACTTC
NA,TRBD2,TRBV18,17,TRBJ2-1,CASSPVAGTSGNNEQFF,TGTGCCAGCTCACCAGTCGCCGGGACTAGCGGCAACAATGAGCAGTTCTTC
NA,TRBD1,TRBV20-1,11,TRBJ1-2,CSGTGSYGYTF,TGCAGTGGGACAGGGTCCTATGGCTACACCTTC
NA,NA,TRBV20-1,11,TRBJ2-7,CSARLNYEQYF,TGCAGTGCTAGATTGAACTACGAGCAGTACTTC
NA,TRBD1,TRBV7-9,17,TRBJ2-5,CASSLGGVGGYQETQYF,TGTGCCAGCAGCTTAGGAGGGGTAGGGGGCTATCAAGAGACCCAGTACTTC